The 13 T cell receptor beta chains listed next were all sequenced from one sample in a study of blood T cell repertoires in COVID-19. TCRdb's copy holds only in-frame clones and misses some; the assay was immunoSEQ multiplex PCR. The data contain about 130,000 clones, approximately 88% of them singletons. Sequenced input: peripheral blood. The receptors come from a man in his forties or fifties with acute or convalescent COVID-19.

V gene TRBV7-9 combines with J gene TRBJ1-5, with D possibly matching TRBD1 (6 bases). CDR3 length: 12 amino acids. V was shortened by 8 bases and J by 7 bases, with 12 bases between the two germline ends. CDR1 SEHNR and CDR2 FQNEAQ come from the germline V gene (reference sequence). CDR3: CASPAGAQPQHF. The CDR3 coding sequence is TGTGCCAGCCCAGCGGGGGCCCAGCCCCAGCATTTT.

This chain joins TRBV7-2 and TRBJ1-5, with TRBD1 matching 7 bases. Germline V gene data show CDR1 as SGHTA and CDR2 as FQGNSA. CDR3 length: 15 residues. Trimming cost V 4 bases and J 7 bases; bases outside gene matches: 10. The CDR3 protein is CASSSDRIDVQPQHF. CDR3 coding DNA: TGTGCCAGCAGCTCGGACAGGATTGACGTACAGCCCCAGCATTTT.

V and J are TRBV19 and TRBJ2-3, with D perhaps TRBD2 (5 bases). Trimming stripped 10 bases from V and 0 bases from J, with 14 bases between. From germline, CDR1 is LNHDA and CDR2 SQIVND (reference sequence). This CDR3 is 14 amino acids long. In DNA form, the CDR3 reads TGTGCCACTTCGGACCTAGCTAGCACAGATACGCAGTATTTT. It yields the protein CATSDLASTDTQYF.

The genes are TRBV5-1 and TRBJ2-1; D perhaps matches TRBD2 (5 bases). V lost 4 bases, J lost 2 bases, and 13 bases lay in between. This CDR3 region has 15 residues. CDR1 and CDR2 (germline): SGHRS, YFSETQ. The chain's CDR3 is CASSPGGEAYNEQFF. CDR3 coding DNA: TGCGCCAGCAGCCCAGGAGGCGAGGCCTACAATGAGCAGTTCTTC.

This clone was found once. The rearrangement links TRBV5-1 to TRBJ1-4; TRBD1 matches at 7 bases. V dropped 4 bases and J dropped 1; count of bases not matched to a gene: 4. This CDR3 has 15 amino acids. Per germline, CDR1 SGHRS and CDR2 YFSETQ. CDR3 nucleotides: TGCGCCAGCAGCCCTAACAGGGGAACTAATGAAAAACTGTTTTTT. Residues: CASSPNRGTNEKLFF.

The gene calls are TRBV19 and TRBJ1-5; TRBD1 matches 7 bases. The V segment lost 3 bases and the J segment 3 bases; nucleotides outside the gene matches: 5. CDR1 LNHDA and CDR2 SQIVND come from the germline V gene (reference sequence). The CDR3 extends over 15 amino acids. The chain's CDR3 is CASSMITGDNQPQHF. For the CDR3, the DNA is TGTGCCAGTAGTATGATAACAGGGGACAATCAGCCCCAGCATTTT.

This rearrangement joins TRBV11-2 to TRBJ2-5, with D possibly TRBD2 on 5 matching bases. CDR1 and CDR2 (germline): SGHAT, FQNNGV. V was clipped by 5 bases and J by 2 bases, with 21 bases between them. CDR3 size: 17 residues. The CDR3: CASSISRRRGAQETQYF. Written as DNA, the CDR3 is TGTGCCAGCAGCATTAGCCGGAGGAGAGGAGCACAAGAGACCCAGTACTTC.

This chain uses TRBV7-9 with TRBJ2-5; perhaps TRBD2 as D (6 bases). The CDR3 sequence is 14 residues long. Trimming removed 5 bases from V and 1 base from J, with 11 bases in between. Germline values: CDR1 SEHNR, CDR2 FQNEAQ (reference sequence). The CDR3 nucleotides read TGTGCCAGCAGCACCGGGACTCTCCAAGAGACCCAGTACTTC. Protein sequence: CASSTGTLQETQYF.

Concerning this clone itself: This same CDR3 is encoded by further DNA sequences in the sample. CDR3 region: CAIRLQGNTEAFF. CDR3 sequence (DNA): TGTGCCATCAGGCTCCAGGGGAACACTGAAGCTTTCTTT. The chain couples TRBV10-3 to TRBJ1-1, with D tentatively TRBD1 (5 bases). CDR1 and CDR2 (germline): ENHRY, SYGVKD. V lost 6 bases, J lost 1 base, and 9 bases lay in between. CDR3 length equals 13 residues.

CDR3 loop: CASSMTSGAPTDTQYF. The CDR3 nucleotides are TGTGCCAGTAGTATGACTAGCGGGGCCCCCACAGATACGCAGTATTTT. V usage is TRBV19 and J usage is TRBJ2-3; 11 bases line up with TRBD2. Trimming cost V 3 bases and J 2 bases; bases outside gene matches: 4. The CDR3 is 16 amino acids. Germline CDR1 reads LNHDA; CDR2 reads SQIVND (reference sequence).

The chain recombines TRBV29-1 with TRBJ2-1; perhaps TRBD1 as D (5 bases). This CDR3 is 16 amino acids long. Germline V gives CDR1 SQVTM, CDR2 ANQGSEA. Trimming removed 4 bases from V and 0 bases from J, with 16 bases in between. DNA of the CDR3: TGCAGCGTTGTGAAGGTTCGGACAAGCTCCTACAATGAGCAGTTCTTC. As protein: CSVVKVRTSSYNEQFF.

This clone has a single count. The chain joins TRBV28 to TRBJ1-5, with D unclear. The germline V gene encodes CDR1 MDHEN and CDR2 SYDVKM. The CDR3 extends over 12 amino acids. The ends were cut back, 5 bases at V and 9 bases at J, with 11 bases in the middle. Here the CDR3 DNA reads TGTGCCAGCAGTCTCCCCGTTAGGCCCCAGCATTTT. Amino acid sequence: CASSLPVRPQHF.

The V call is TRBV18, the J call TRBJ1-4, with 7 bases lining up with TRBD1. The V segment lost 3 bases and the J segment 15 bases; nucleotides outside the gene matches: 10. CDR1 and CDR2 (germline): KGHSH, LQKENI. This CDR3 has 13 residues. The CDR3 coding sequence is TGTGCCAGCTCACCTCTCGAAGGGGGACAGTTGTTTTTT. This codes for CASSPLEGGQLFF.